This T cell receptor (beta chain) was recorded in a study of circulating CD8 cells and anti-PD-1 response in melanoma. Study context: Complete or partial response defined responders; stable or progressive disease, non-responders.

Relative to its sample, this clonotype is large (0.1 to 1%). Using around 14 ng of total RNA, TCR libraries were made with the QIAseq Immune Repertoire TCR panel. TCRdb fed the reads into MiXCR, producing one record per CDR3 protein. The sample holds some 610 distinct CDR3 sequences, about 8.1% seen once. Per germline, CDR1 SGHAT and CDR2 FQNNGV. This CDR3 has 17 amino acids. V lost 0 bases to trimming and J lost 5 bases; unmatched junction nucleotides: 7. Four subsets defined by PD-1 and/or TIGIT were sorted from live CD3+CD8+TCRalphabeta+ cells. V and J are TRBV11-2 and TRBJ2-1; 10 positions match TRBD2. The TCR was taken from a human donor with melanoma. The sample in question was CD8+ T cells from PBMCs, obtained at baseline or after one month of anti-PD-1 therapy (not recorded which). The CDR3 sequence: CASSLEPGTSVDNEQFF. In DNA, the CDR3 is TGTGCCAGCAGCTTAGAACCCGGGACTAGCGTCGACAATGAGCAGTTCTTC.